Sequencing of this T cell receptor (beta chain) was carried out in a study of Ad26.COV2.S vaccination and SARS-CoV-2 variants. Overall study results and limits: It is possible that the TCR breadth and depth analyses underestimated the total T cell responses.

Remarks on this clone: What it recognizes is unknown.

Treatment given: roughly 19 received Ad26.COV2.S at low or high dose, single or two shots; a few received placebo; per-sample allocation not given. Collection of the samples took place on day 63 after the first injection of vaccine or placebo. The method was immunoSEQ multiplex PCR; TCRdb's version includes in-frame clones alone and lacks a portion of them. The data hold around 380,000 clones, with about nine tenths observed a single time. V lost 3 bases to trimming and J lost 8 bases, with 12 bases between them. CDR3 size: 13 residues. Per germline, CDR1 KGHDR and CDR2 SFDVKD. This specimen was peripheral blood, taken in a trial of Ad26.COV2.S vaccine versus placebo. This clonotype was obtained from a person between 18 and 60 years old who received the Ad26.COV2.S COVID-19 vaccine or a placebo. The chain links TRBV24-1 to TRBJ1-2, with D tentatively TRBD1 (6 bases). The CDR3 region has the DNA TGTGCCACCAGTGATCACAGGGCGTTGGGCTACACCTTC. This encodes CATSDHRALGYTF.